These T cell receptor beta chains were read from a single sample in a study of tumor-infiltrating lymphocytes in primary liver carcinoma. TCRdb re-derived calls from the multiplex PCR reads in MiXCR, one entry per CDR3 protein. The sample includes 45,000 or so distinct CDR3 sequences, around 80% of them seen just once. The sequencing sample was made of tumor-adjacent normal liver tissue. The receptor set was obtained from a woman in her 30s with primary liver carcinoma and hepatitis B virus infection. Each CDR3 is given with its conserved first and last residue. A D gene is named only where the DNA matches it firmly. Expanded clones get a size class; other rows say once, few or many, or leave the size out.

j_call v_call clone_size d_call cdr3_nt cdr3_aa
TRBJ2-3 TRBV6-6 many TRBD2 TGTGCCAGCAGTTCCTGGGTAGCGGGAGGCCGAGATACGCAGTATTTT CASSSWVAGGRDTQYF
TRBJ2-7 TRBV9 few . TGTGCCAGCAGCGAAACTGGACAGAATTACGAGCAGTACTTC CASSETGQNYEQYF
TRBJ2-7 TRBV13 . . TGTGCCGGCAGCTTAAGCAGGAGCCCCTACGAGCAGTACTTC CAGSLSRSPYEQYF
TRBJ2-4 TRBV6-6 many . TGTGCCAGCAGCCCCTTCAAAAACATTCAGTACTTC CASSPFKNIQYF
TRBJ1-5 TRBV28 . . TGTGCCAGCGGGGTAGGGAGAGGGAGCACTCTGCCCCAGCATTTT CASGVGRGSTLPQHF
TRBJ1-5 TRBV20-1 many . TGCAGTGCTAGAGATCTCAAGGGCAATCAGCCCCAGCATTTT CSARDLKGNQPQHF
TRBJ2-1 TRBV13 . . TGTACCAGCAGTTCTAGCTGGAGGGCCGTGAATGAGCAGTTCTTC CTSSSSWRAVNEQFF
TRBJ1-1 TRBV7-2 . TRBD1 TGTGCCAGCAGCCGGACCGGGACAGGGGGGACTGAAGCTTTCTTT CASSRTGTGGTEAFF
TRBJ1-5 TRBV5-6 . . TGTGCCAACAGCTTGAGTGGGACCCATCAGCACCAGCATTTC CANSLSGTHQHQHF
TRBJ2-1 TRBV11-2 . TRBD2 TGTGCCAGAAGCATCGGGGGGACGTGGAATGAGCAGTTATTC CARSIGGTWNEQLF
TRBJ2-3 TRBV7-8 . TRBD2 TGTGCCAGCAACGCCACCACTAGCGGGAGTAGAAAGAATACGCAGTATTTT CASNATTSGSRKNTQYF
TRBJ2-2 TRBV30 . TRBD2 TGTGTCTGGAGAGAACTCGGGGGGGACGCCGGGGAGCTGTTTTTT CVWRELGGDAGELFF
TRBJ2-2 TRBV6-6 . TRBD2 TGTGACAGCAGTTACGCTAGCGGGAGGACAAACACCGGGGAACTGTTTTTT CDSSYASGRTNTGELFF
TRBJ2-7 TRBV12-5 . . TGCACTAGTGGTCCACGGGGTTCTATGTCCTACGAGCAGTACTTC CTSGPRGSMSYEQYF
TRBJ1-2 TRBV11-2 . TRBD1 TGTACCAGCACCCAGGGGGGGGGCGCAGGCTACACCTTC CTSTQGGGAGYTF
TRBJ2-7 TRBV11-2 . TRBD2 TGTACCAGTAGCCCTATAGCGGGAGTGAGAGAGCAGTACTTC CTSSPIAGVREQYF
TRBJ2-1 TRBV5-5 . TRBD1 TGTGCTAGCAGCCTCTGGACAGGGACCCACAATGAGCAGTTCTTC CASSLWTGTHNEQFF
TRBJ2-4 TRBV4-1 . . TGCGCCAGCAGCCCAGATATGAATAGGGACACGAGCGAGTGGCACTTC CASSPDMNRDTSEWHF
TRBJ2-7 TRBV30 . . TGTGCCTGGAGATCAAACTTGGGGGGCGAGCAGTACTTC CAWRSNLGGEQYF
TRBJ2-5 TRBV7-3 . . TGTGACAGCAGCATAGGGGGGGCTCAAGAGACTCAGTACTTC CDSSIGGAQETQYF
TRBJ2-3 TRBV11-1 many . TGTGCCAGCAGCTCGATCCGAACAGATACGCAGTATTTT CASSSIRTDTQYF
TRBJ2-7 TRBV7-9 . TRBD1 TGTGCCAGCAGCTCTCTGTCGGTACAGGGGTTTGGCGAGCAGTACTTC CASSSLSVQGFGEQYF